The 2 T cell receptor beta chains below all came from one sample that was sequenced in a study of shared clonotypes between healthy human individuals. It was CD45RO-negative cells, positively selected for CCR7, that made up naive CD8 cells, with terminally differentiated effector memory CD45RA+ cells excluded. Profiled with immunoSEQ multiplex PCR; TCRdb holds only in-frame clones, not every one. The sample has 560,000 or so clones; roughly 95% are singletons. The sample consisted of naive CD8+ T cells sorted from blood. Source of these receptors: a woman in her twenties or thirties in good health.

The V gene is TRBV30, the J gene TRBJ2-5; 9 bases are a match to TRBD1. The J call may be faulty, since TRBJ2-7 better matches the DNA end. Germline CDR1 reads GTSNPN; CDR2 reads SVGIG (reference sequence). The CDR3 length is 13 residues. Here the CDR3 reads CAWERTGDHEQYF. The CDR3 region has the DNA TGTGCCTGGGAAAGGACAGGGGATCACGAGCAGTACTTC.

CDR3 coding DNA: TGTGCCAGCACGGGAGGCCGGACAGATACGCAGTATTTT. Protein: CASTGGRTDTQYF. The chain combines TRBV7-9 with TRBJ2-3, with 7 bases that match TRBD2. After removal of 7 bases from V and 3 bases from J, the junction contained 4 bases not matched to a gene. Germline V gene lookup returns CDR1 SEHNR and CDR2 FQNEAQ (reference sequence). The length of the CDR3 is 13 residues.